Each of the 20 T cell receptor beta chains below was sequenced from the same sample in a study of shared clonotypes between healthy human individuals. Only in-frame clones appear in the TCRdb table, and some are missing; sequencing was by immunoSEQ multiplex PCR. The sample holds 2 million to 2.5 million clones, roughly 92% seen once. Input material: naive CD4+ T cells from PBMCs. The subset denotes: CD45RA+ positively selected. The origin of the receptors is a man between 18 and 35 years old in good health. Some clones in this sample may be carry-over from other donors' samples.

The chain carries TRBV27 and TRBJ1-1, with D uncertain. Trimming removed 10 bases at V and 3 bases at J, with 15 bases between. The CDR3 spans 13 residues. Germline V gives CDR1 MNHEY, CDR2 SMNVEV (reference sequence). The CDR3 sequence: CATHRPGHTEAFF. As DNA, the CDR3 is TGTGCCACCCATCGCCCGGGTCACACTGAAGCTTTCTTT.

The chain has TRBV6-6 and TRBJ1-2, with D possibly matching TRBD1 (5 bases). The length of the CDR3 is 14 residues. Looked up from germline, CDR1 is MNHNY and CDR2 is SVGAGI (reference sequence). V was pared by 7 bases and J by 1 base, with 13 bases between. The CDR3 loop is CASTMDTDNYGYTF. CDR3 sequence (DNA): TGTGCCAGCACGATGGACACCGATAACTATGGCTACACCTTC.

The V gene is TRBV21-1, the J gene TRBJ2-2; the D call in the table, TRBD2, was not verified against the DNA. TRBV21-1 is tagged as a pseudogene. CDR3 size: 23 residues. In DNA, the CDR3 is TGTGCCAGCAGCAAAGCGTCCTATGGTGGGACTAGCGGGAGGGCCGCGAACACCGGGGAGCTGTTTTTT. It is translated as CASSKASYGGTSGRAANTGELFF.

Regarding this clone: In the same sample, other DNA sequences code for this CDR3. The chain is built from TRBV28 and TRBJ2-7; 8 bases align to TRBD1. The CDR3 spans 15 residues. Looked up from germline, CDR1 is MDHEN and CDR2 is SYDVKM. The V segment lost 6 bases and the J segment 0 bases; nucleotides outside the gene matches: 7. CDR3 nucleotide sequence: TGTGCCAGCAGGACCGGGACAGGTAGCTCCTACGAGCAGTACTTC. It specifies CASRTGTGSSYEQYF. Using reference TRBV28 and TRBJ2-7 for the parts outside the CDR3, the full variable domain is DVKVTQSSRYLVKRTGEKVFLECVQDMDHENMFWYRQDPGLGLRLIYFSYDVKMKEKGDIPEGYSVSREKKERFSLILESASTNQTSMYLCASRTGTGSSYEQYFGPGTRLTVT.

For this clone: Other nucleotide sequences in the sample specify the same CDR3. This chain uses TRBV7-2 with TRBJ1-1, with unresolved D. Trimming removed 1 base from V and 0 bases from J, with 6 bases in between. Germline V gives CDR1 SGHTA, CDR2 FQGNSA. This CDR3 spans 14 amino acids. CDR3 in amino acids: CASSLVGLNTEAFF. CDR3 coding DNA: TGTGCCAGCAGCTTAGTTGGCCTGAACACTGAAGCTTTCTTT.

The chain couples TRBV5-1 to TRBJ2-7; D is uncertain. From germline, CDR1 is SGHRS and CDR2 YFSETQ. The CDR3 extends over 14 amino acids. The V gene lost 4 bases and the J gene lost 3 bases, with 14 bases spanning the gap. The CDR3 DNA reads TGCGCCAGCAGCAGCGTAGGGCAGATCTACGAGCAGTACTTC. Translating gives CASSSVGQIYEQYF.

Turning to this clone: In the same sample, other DNA sequences code for this CDR3. The chain employs TRBV5-1 and TRBJ1-4; D gene unclear. Trimming stripped 4 bases from V and 4 bases from J, with 11 bases between. The CDR3 runs 14 residues. CDR1 is SGHRS and CDR2 is YFSETQ in the germline V gene. The CDR3 DNA reads as TGCGCCAGCAGCCTTGGACGGATTAATGAAAAACTGTTTTTT. Amino acids: CASSLGRINEKLFF.

V usage is TRBV29-1 and J usage is TRBJ2-7; tentative D call: TRBD2 (7 bases). V shed 6 bases and J shed 13 bases, with 19 bases lying between them. This CDR3 spans 11 amino acids. Germline V gene sequence: CDR1 SQVTM, CDR2 ANQGSEA. CDR3 nucleotide sequence: TGCAGCGTGGAGGGTCGGGGGGCTATATACTTC. Translated: CSVEGRGAIYF.

The chain links TRBV5-1 to TRBJ1-4; unclear D gene. This CDR3 has 14 amino acids. Between the trimmed V and J ends, which lost 4 bases and 7 bases, there was a span of 14 bases. CDR1 SGHRS and CDR2 YFSETQ come from the germline V gene. The chain's CDR3 is CASSQVGLGEKLFF. In DNA, the CDR3 is TGCGCCAGCAGCCAAGTGGGCCTCGGTGAAAAACTGTTTTTT.

The rearrangement links TRBV2 to TRBJ1-4, with D perhaps matching TRBD1 (5 bases). V was shortened by 7 bases and J by 8 bases, with 14 bases between the two germline ends. The CDR3 is 13 residues long. Germline lookup yields CDR1 SNHLY and CDR2 FYNNEI. CDR3: CASIRAIREKLFF. CDR3 in DNA: TGTGCCAGCATCAGGGCGATTCGGGAAAAACTGTTTTTT.

The CDR3 DNA reads as TGTGCCAGCAGAACCCCGGACAGGGGGTCTCAGCCCCAGCATTTT. It is translated as CASRTPDRGSQPQHF. This sequence joins TRBV28 and TRBJ1-5; the match to TRBD1 covers 10 bases. Germline values: CDR1 MDHEN, CDR2 SYDVKM. The CDR3 extends over 15 amino acids. The ends lost 6 bases at V and 6 bases at J; junction bases unmatched: 8.

This clone was counted between two and nine times. J is TRBJ2-7 and V is TRBV6-1; D is unclear. This CDR3 is 11 amino acids long. Between the trimmed V and J ends, which lost 0 bases and 7 bases, there was a span of 4 bases. Germline CDR1 MNHNS, CDR2 SASEGT. CDR3 bases: TGTGCCAGCAGTGAAGCGGGTGAGCAGTACTTC. Its translation: CASSEAGEQYF.

The gene calls are TRBV7-9 and TRBJ2-2; 8 bases fit TRBD1. The CDR3 is made up of 16 amino acids. Germline V gene sequence: CDR1 SEHNR, CDR2 FQNEAQ (reference sequence). Trimming cost V 5 bases and J 4 bases; bases outside gene matches: 9. The CDR3 loop is CASSRRQGQGTGELFF. The CDR3 bases are TGTGCCAGCAGCCGACGACAGGGGCAGGGCACCGGGGAGCTGTTTTTT.

V and J are TRBV30 and TRBJ1-4; maybe TRBD1 (5 bases). V was shortened by 4 bases and J by 8 bases, with 17 bases between the two germline ends. This CDR3 is built from 14 residues. Germline V gene data show CDR1 as GTSNPN and CDR2 as SVGIG (reference sequence). This CDR3 reads CAWKPGPSNEKLFF. CDR3 bases: TGTGCCTGGAAACCGGGACCCTCGAACGAAAAACTGTTTTTT.

This clone showed up just once. The rearrangement uses TRBV5-8 and TRBJ1-2, with D hard to call. V was pared by 4 bases and J by 1 base, with 8 bases between. CDR3 size: 13 residues. Per the germline V gene, CDR1 is SGHTS and CDR2 is YDEGEE. CDR3 sequence reads: CASSLSVNYGYTF. CDR3 nucleotide sequence: TGTGCCAGCAGCCTTTCCGTTAACTATGGCTACACCTTC.

The chain links TRBV11-2 to TRBJ2-5, with TRBD2 as a possible D gene (6 bases). Germline loops: CDR1 SGHAT, CDR2 FQNNGV. The CDR3 consists of 17 residues. The V end lost 8 bases, the J end lost 3 bases, and 25 bases lay between the germline ends. The CDR3 nucleotides read TGTGCCAGCGCTTCCCCCCGGAGGGGCGGTGGTGAAGAGACCCAGTACTTC. Protein product: CASASPRRGGGEETQYF.

The chain couples TRBV7-2 to TRBJ2-2; maybe TRBD2 (5 bases). Germline-derived CDR1 and CDR2 are SGHTA and FQGNSA. Between the trimmed V and J ends, which lost 2 bases and 0 bases, there was a span of 16 bases. This CDR3 is built from 18 residues. CDR3 sequence (DNA): TGTGCCAGCAGCTTAAGGCCCGGCGGGTTACCGAACACCGGGGAGCTGTTTTTT. Translation: CASSLRPGGLPNTGELFF.

The genes are TRBV2 and TRBJ1-3; the D is unclear. Between the trimmed V and J ends, which lost 6 bases and 2 bases, there was a span of 8 bases. This CDR3 spans 13 amino acids. Germline V gene sequence: CDR1 SNHLY, CDR2 FYNNEI. CDR3 loop: CASRLFTGNTIYF. The CDR3 coding sequence is TGTGCCAGCAGGCTATTTACTGGAAACACCATATATTTT. Full variable domain (outside the CDR3, taken from reference TRBV2 and TRBJ1-3): EPEVTQTPSHQVTQMGQEVILRCVPISNHLYFYWYRQILGQKVEFLVSFYNNEISEKSEIFDDQFSVERPDGSNFTLKIRSTKLEDSAMYFCASRLFTGNTIYFGEGSWLTVV.

This chain connects TRBV4-1 to TRBJ2-7; D is possibly TRBD1 or TRBD2 (5 bases each). Per germline, CDR1 MGHRA and CDR2 YSYEKL. The CDR3 is 16 amino acids. V lost 0 bases and J lost 4, with 16 bases in between. CDR3 sequence: CASSQDARRGEYEQYF. DNA of the CDR3: TGCGCCAGCAGCCAAGATGCGCGCCGGGGCGAGTACGAGCAGTACTTC.

The chain joins TRBV30 to TRBJ2-7; maybe TRBD1 (6 bases). V lost 0 bases to trimming and J lost 5 bases, with 23 bases between them. CDR1 is GTSNPN and CDR2 is SVGIG in the germline V gene (reference sequence). CDR3 length equals 17 residues. CDR3 region: CAWSVDVWGQGFNEQYF. In DNA form, the CDR3 reads TGTGCCTGGAGTGTAGATGTGTGGGGGCAGGGATTCAACGAGCAGTACTTC.